This entry lists 16 T cell receptor beta chains sequenced from one sample in a study of blood T cell repertoires in COVID-19. Profiling relied on immunoSEQ multiplex PCR, and the TCRdb table lists in-frame clones only, not all of them. The sample holds tens of thousands of clones, about 86% seen once. Specimen: peripheral blood. All receptors come from a man between 40 and 49 years old with acute or convalescent COVID-19.

This chain uses TRBV5-5 with TRBJ1-1; D is possibly TRBD1 (6 bases). Looked up from germline, CDR1 is SGHKS and CDR2 is YYEKEE (reference sequence). The V gene lost 5 bases and the J gene lost 6 bases, with 20 bases spanning the gap. The CDR3 totals 15 residues. CDR3 sequence (DNA): TGTGCCAGCAGTGTCAGGGCAGGGGTGGCTTCTGAAGCTTTCTTT. As protein: CASSVRAGVASEAFF.

V and J are TRBV2 and TRBJ1-2, with 7 bases that match TRBD1. The germline CDR1 and CDR2 sequences are SNHLY and FYNNEI. The CDR3 runs to 15 residues. The J segment lost 0 bases and the V segment lost 6 bases, leaving 7 bases of the junction unmatched. As DNA, the CDR3 is TGTGCCAGCAGGGAGACAGGGAGAGCTAACTATGGCTACACCTTC. Translated: CASRETGRANYGYTF.

This sequence joins TRBV5-6 and TRBJ2-5; D is uncertain. This CDR3 is 15 amino acids long. Germline CDR1 reads SGHDT; CDR2 reads YYEEEE. V was clipped by 4 bases and J by 1 base, with 14 bases between them. The CDR3 nucleotides read TGTGCCAGCAGCCTGGAGAGGAACGGCCAAGAGACCCAGTACTTC. Translated, it gives CASSLERNGQETQYF.

This chain links TRBV2 with TRBJ1-5; D remains unclear. Per germline, CDR1 SNHLY and CDR2 FYNNEI. The V and J ends lost 7 bases and 2 bases respectively, with 9 bases between them. CDR3 length: 13 amino acids. CDR3 loop: CASNEYRNQPQHF. CDR3 coding DNA: TGTGCCAGCAACGAGTACCGCAATCAGCCCCAGCATTTT.

The J gene is TRBJ1-1, the V gene TRBV6-5; TRBD1 agrees at 11 bases. This CDR3 contains 15 residues. Trimming at V came to 2 bases and at J to 3 bases, leaving 2 bases not matched to a gene. Germline V gives CDR1 MNHEY, CDR2 SVGAGI. The CDR3 DNA reads TGTGCCAGCAGTTACGGGGGACAGGGGGACACTGAAGCTTTCTTT. Its translation is CASSYGGQGDTEAFF.

This clone was seen only once. The chain couples TRBV18 to TRBJ1-1, with TRBD1 matching over 8 bases. The CDR3 loop spans 14 amino acids. The V and J ends lost 2 bases and 9 bases, in that order; junction bases with no gene match: 8. CDR1 and CDR2 (germline): KGHSH, LQKENI. DNA of the CDR3: TGTGCCAGCTCACCAGGGGGACAGGACCAGAAAGCTTTCTTT. This codes for CASSPGGQDQKAFF.

This clone was detected once. The V gene is TRBV30, the J gene TRBJ1-2, with D unresolved. Germline CDR1 is GTSNPN and CDR2 is SVGIG (reference sequence). Trimming removed 3 bases at V and 13 bases at J, with 15 bases between. The CDR3 sequence is 11 residues long. CDR3 DNA sequence: TGTGCCTGGAGGGAAAACAGTTTTCCCACCTTC. Translation: CAWRENSFPTF.

Only a few counts were recorded for this clone. The rearrangement joins TRBV3-1 (or the pseudogene TRBV3-2) to TRBJ1-1, with a tentative D call TRBD1 (6 bases). The ends were cut back, 6 bases at V and 4 bases at J, with 12 bases in the middle. The CDR3 is 13 residues long. The germline CDR1 and CDR2 sequences are LGHDT and YNNKEL (reference sequence). The CDR3 coding sequence is TGTGCCAGCAGGGGACACCTCATCACTGAAGCTTTCTTT. This gives the protein CASRGHLITEAFF.

The chain combines TRBV25-1 with TRBJ2-7, with 9 bases that match TRBD1. The CDR3 covers 14 residues. CDR1 MGHDK and CDR2 SYGVNS come from the germline V gene. V shed 2 bases and J 3 bases; nucleotides not matched to a gene: 2. CDR3 protein: CASSEGTGNYEQYF. The CDR3 nucleotides read TGTGCCAGCAGTGAAGGGACAGGGAACTACGAGCAGTACTTC.

The rearrangement links TRBV30 to TRBJ1-3; no clear D gene. The germline gives CDR1 GTSNPN, CDR2 SVGIG (reference sequence). V was pared by 5 bases and J by 2 bases, with 7 bases between. The CDR3 sequence is 12 residues long. The CDR3, as DNA: TGTGCCTGGCGGACTGCTGGAAACACCATATATTTT. Protein: CAWRTAGNTIYF.

The chain couples TRBV30 to TRBJ2-1, with 7 positions matching TRBD2. Germline V gene data show CDR1 as GTSNPN and CDR2 as SVGIG (reference sequence). The CDR3 contains 14 residues. V was clipped by 3 bases and J by 7 bases; unmatched bases: 9. The CDR3 sequence: CAWRAGVQRNEQFF. The CDR3 DNA follows: TGTGCCTGGAGGGCGGGGGTGCAGAGAAATGAGCAGTTCTTC.

The genes are TRBV3-1 (or the pseudogene TRBV3-2) and TRBJ1-3, with D maybe TRBD1 (5 bases). Trimming cost V 8 bases and J 4 bases, with 9 bases left between them. The CDR3 length is 12 residues. Germline V gives CDR1 LGHDT, CDR2 YNNKEL (reference sequence). The CDR3 spells CASGAGGNTIYF. CDR3 in DNA: TGTGCCAGCGGGGCAGGGGGAAACACCATATATTTT.

J is TRBJ1-6 and V is TRBV13, with 7 bases fitting TRBD1. Germline CDR1 and CDR2: PRHDT and FYEKMQ (reference sequence). With V trimmed by 4 bases and J by 7 bases, 4 bases remained unmatched. The CDR3 contains 14 residues. CDR3 bases: TGTGCCAGCAGCTCAGGGACAGAGAATTCACCCCTCCACTTT. Protein sequence: CASSSGTENSPLHF.

This chain links TRBV27 with TRBJ1-1; D is possibly TRBD1 (5 bases). Trimming shortened V by 10 bases and J by 9 bases, and 18 bases separated the two germline ends. This CDR3 is built from 12 residues. Germline V gene data show CDR1 as MNHEY and CDR2 as SMNVEV (reference sequence). CDR3 residues: CATLSQGGQAFF. The CDR3, as DNA: TGTGCCACCTTATCTCAGGGAGGCCAAGCTTTCTTT.

In this sample, this clone turned up a few times. CDR3 residues: CASSSLAAGNNEQFF. Here the CDR3 DNA reads TGTGCCAGCAGCTCCTTAGCAGCGGGGAACAATGAGCAGTTCTTC. This sequence joins TRBV7-3 and TRBJ2-1; 7 bases match TRBD2. CDR1 SGHTA and CDR2 FQGTGA come from the germline V gene. The CDR3 spans 15 residues. Trimming removed 4 bases from V and 5 bases from J; junction bases left unmatched: 8.

The rearrangement links TRBV6-1 to TRBJ2-3, with a possible D match to TRBD2 (6 bases). CDR1 and CDR2 (germline): MNHNS, SASEGT. The CDR3 consists of 13 residues. V dropped 2 bases and J dropped 5 bases, with 8 bases sitting between them. The CDR3 region has the DNA TGTGCCAGCAGTGAACGGGGGAGAGATACGCAGTATTTT. Translated: CASSERGRDTQYF.